A selection of T cell receptor beta chains follows, all from one sample in a study of regulatory T cells in long-lasting Graves disease. From the multiplex PCR reads, TCRdb called clonotypes with MiXCR, one entry per CDR3 protein. The sample lists roughly 360,000 distinct CDR3 sequences; about 12% were seen once. Separately, the same data were catalogued under a study of T cells in Graves' hyperthyroidism and ophthalmopathy.

Sequences were derived from peripheral blood mononuclear cells (PBMCs), sampled at new diagnosis, from a patient treated with antithyroid drugs. The receptors come from a woman under 30 with Graves disease. The CDR3 runs from the conserved cysteine through the conserved F or W. D genes are given only for firm matches. The size field is filled for only some rows; it gives once, few, many or a size class.

v_gene	len	j_gene	abundance	d_gene	CDR3nt	CDR3aa
TRBV28	14	TRBJ2-3	many	TRBD2	TGTGCCAGCAGCCTCGGACTAGCCACAGATACGCAGTATTTT	CASSLGLATDTQYF
TRBV12-3/TRBV12-4	14	TRBJ1-1	many	NA	TGTGCCAGCAGGATACGGGGCTCCCCCACTGAAGCTTTCTTT	CASRIRGSPTEAFF
TRBV20-1	15	TRBJ2-3	many	NA	TGCAGTGCTAGAGATCCCCGGGGGCGCACAGATACGCAGTATTTT	CSARDPRGRTDTQYF
TRBV6-5	15	TRBJ2-7	NA	NA	TGTGCCAGCAGTTATTGGTTCATCGTCGTCCACGAGCAGTACTTC	CASSYWFIVVHEQYF
TRBV12-3/TRBV12-4	14	TRBJ1-2	many	NA	TGTGCCAGCAGTTTAGCGGGACGTAACTATGGCTACACCTTC	CASSLAGRNYGYTF
TRBV30	13	TRBJ1-5	many	NA	TGTGCCTGGAGTGTCAGCAGCAATCAGCCCCAGCATTTT	CAWSVSSNQPQHF
TRBV7-9	14	TRBJ1-5	many	TRBD1	TGTGCCAGCAGCCGAACAGGGGCCAATCAGCCCCAGCATTTT	CASSRTGANQPQHF
TRBV27	13	TRBJ1-5	NA	NA	TGTGCCAGCAGTGCGGGACGTCATCAGCCCCAGCATTTT	CASSAGRHQPQHF
TRBV19	14	TRBJ2-5	few	NA	TGTGCCAGTAGTATTAGGGGGGCCGAAGAGACCCAGTACTTC	CASSIRGAEETQYF
TRBV7-2	15	TRBJ2-5	NA	NA	TGTGCCAGCACGGGGGACCCCGGGACGACGGAGACCCAGTACTTC	CASTGDPGTTETQYF
TRBV7-3	17	TRBJ2-1	NA	NA	TGTGCCAGCAGCTTAACCAGGTCTCAAAGCTCCTACAATGAGCAGTTCTTC	CASSLTRSQSSYNEQFF
TRBV27	16	TRBJ2-5	many	TRBD1	TGTGCCAGCAGTTTATTACCGGGACAGATACAAGAGACCCAGTACTTC	CASSLLPGQIQETQYF
TRBV6-2/TRBV6-3	19	TRBJ2-4	NA	TRBD1	TGTGCCAGCAGTTACTCGGACAGGGCCACATTTGTGGCCAAAAACATTCAGTACTTC	CASSYSDRATFVAKNIQYF
TRBV12-3/TRBV12-4	15	TRBJ2-5	NA	TRBD1	TGTGCCAGCAGTTTAGGACAGGGGGCGGGCCGGGGCCAGTACTTC	CASSLGQGAGRGQYF
TRBV6-1	14	TRBJ1-2	many	NA	TGTGCCAGCAGTGAACTGGCAGCTTCGTATGGCTACACCTTC	CASSELAASYGYTF
TRBV19	14	TRBJ1-5	NA	NA	TGTGCCAGTAATTCGGGGGCGCGGGGTCAGCCCCAGCATTTT	CASNSGARGQPQHF
TRBV20-1	14	TRBJ2-7	few	NA	TGCAGTGCTAGGGTCGGGAGCCGGTCCTACGAGCAGTACTTC	CSARVGSRSYEQYF
TRBV6-5	16	TRBJ1-2	few	NA	TGTGCCAGCAGTTACTCGGCTCCGCCGGGGGGTTATGGCTACACCTTC	CASSYSAPPGGYGYTF
TRBV7-3	15	TRBJ1-5	many	NA	TGTGCTAGCAGCTTTCTCAGCCCCTCACGACAGCCCCAGCATTTT	CASSFLSPSRQPQHF
TRBV6-5	17	TRBJ2-1	many	TRBD2	TGTGCCAGCAGTTACTCCTACGGGACTAGCGGTACCAATGAGCAGTTCTTC	CASSYSYGTSGTNEQFF
TRBV5-1	18	TRBJ2-6	NA	TRBD1	TGCGCCAGCGATCGTGGACAGGGGGCGTTCTCCGGGGCCAACGTCCTGACTTTC	CASDRGQGAFSGANVLTF
TRBV6-2/TRBV6-3	15	TRBJ2-3	many	NA	TGTGCCAGCACCCCATTACAAGGTGGTTCTGATACGCAGTATTTT	CASTPLQGGSDTQYF
TRBV9	14	TRBJ1-2	many	NA	TGTGCCAGCAGCGTAGATGGACAGAGGCAAAGCTACACCTTC	CASSVDGQRQSYTF
TRBV15	13	TRBJ1-1	many	NA	TGTGCCACCAGCAGAGGGGGGAGTGGTGAAGCTTTCTTT	CATSRGGSGEAFF
TRBV7-9	14	TRBJ2-1	many	TRBD1	TGTGCCAGCAGCACGACAAGGGGGCTCAATGAGCAGTTCTTC	CASSTTRGLNEQFF
TRBV6-1	14	TRBJ2-2	many	TRBD2	TGTGCCAGCGGACTAGCGGGAAGTACCGGGGAGCTGTTTTTT	CASGLAGSTGELFF
TRBV20-1	14	TRBJ2-7	many	NA	TGCAGTGCTAGAAATCCAGAGGGCTCCTACGAGCAGTACTTC	CSARNPEGSYEQYF
TRBV5-1	14	TRBJ2-7	few	NA	TGCGCCAGCAGGTACGAGGGATTAAATGGGGAGCAGTACTTC	CASRYEGLNGEQYF
TRBV10-3	18	TRBJ2-2	few	TRBD2	TGTGCCATCAGGAGTAGCGGGAGGTCCAAACTAAACACCGGGGAGCTGTTTTTT	CAIRSSGRSKLNTGELFF
TRBV7-3	20	TRBJ2-1	NA	TRBD2	TGTGCCAGCAGTCCATCCTCCGGGACTAGCGGGGGCCATTGGTACAATGAGCAGTTCTTC	CASSPSSGTSGGHWYNEQFF
TRBV9	17	TRBJ1-2	NA	NA	TGTGCCAGCAGCATAGCGGTGTCAGTAAGCCCTAACTATGGCTACACCTTC	CASSIAVSVSPNYGYTF
TRBV7-2	14	TRBJ1-2	once	TRBD1	TGTGCCAGCAGCCCACTGGACAGGTTCGGCTTCTACACCTTC	CASSPLDRFGFYTF
TRBV9	16	TRBJ2-5	many	NA	TGTGCCAGCAGCCTCTACGGACGATGGGGCCAAGAGACCCAGTACTTC	CASSLYGRWGQETQYF
TRBV7-8	18	TRBJ2-7	many	TRBD2	TGTGCCAGCAGCTTAAGGCCTGGGACTAGCGGGAGCGGGTACGAGCAGTACTTC	CASSLRPGTSGSGYEQYF
TRBV4-1	18	TRBJ2-1	many	TRBD2	TGCGCCAGCAGCCCCAACGCCGCCGCGGGGGGTAGCTACAATGAGCAGTTCTTC	CASSPNAAAGGSYNEQFF
TRBV2	16	TRBJ1-5	many	NA	TGTGCCAGCAGTGAGTCAGGCAGAAAGAACAATCAGCCCCAGCATTTT	CASSESGRKNNQPQHF
TRBV20-1	15	TRBJ2-5	many	TRBD2	TGCAGTGCTACCAGACTAGCGGGAACGGGAGAGACCCAGTACTTC	CSATRLAGTGETQYF
TRBV28	15	TRBJ1-4	many	TRBD1	TGTGCCAGCAGAGGCCGGGACAGTACAAATGAAAAACTGTTTTTT	CASRGRDSTNEKLFF
TRBV7-3	14	TRBJ1-2	many	NA	TGTGCCAGCAGCGCCCACCCCGGGACCCATGGCTACACCTTC	CASSAHPGTHGYTF
TRBV19	14	TRBJ2-2	many	TRBD1	TGTGCCAGTAGTAGGACAGGGGAGGCCGGGGAGCTGTTTTTT	CASSRTGEAGELFF
TRBV30	16	TRBJ2-6	NA	NA	TGTGCCTGGAGTGTGTTGGACAGCCCTGGGGCCAACGTCCTGACTTTC	CAWSVLDSPGANVLTF
TRBV7-8	15	TRBJ2-7	many	NA	TGTGCCAGCAGCTACCCGGGACTCGTCCACTACGAGCAGTACTTC	CASSYPGLVHYEQYF
TRBV14	14	TRBJ1-2	few	NA	TGTGCCAGCAGCCCGACAGGCGTCTGGAGTGGCTACACCTTC	CASSPTGVWSGYTF
TRBV2	13	TRBJ2-3	many	NA	TGTGCCAGCAGTTGGGGGGAGGCAGATACGCAGTATTTT	CASSWGEADTQYF
TRBV28	16	TRBJ1-2	NA	NA	TGTGCCAGCATCCAACAGGGCGAATTAAGGGTCTATGGCTACACCTTC	CASIQQGELRVYGYTF
TRBV7-2	13	TRBJ1-2	many	NA	TGTGCCAGCAGCTTGCCCCCCAAATATGGCTACACCTTC	CASSLPPKYGYTF
TRBV6-1	20	TRBJ2-4	few	NA	TGTGCCAGCAGTGAACCCGGACAGACGAGTACCTACATCGCCAAAAACATTCAGTACTTC	CASSEPGQTSTYIAKNIQYF
TRBV10-3	17	TRBJ2-5	many	NA	TGTGCCATCAGTGAAGAGACAGCTGTTCCCAACCAAGAGACCCAGTACTTC	CAISEETAVPNQETQYF
TRBV7-2	15	TRBJ2-3	many	NA	TGTGCCAGCAGCTGGTTCACCGCTAGCACAGATACGCAGTATTTT	CASSWFTASTDTQYF
TRBV20-1	13	TRBJ2-1	NA	NA	TGCAGTGCTAGCGAAGAGCCCTACAATGAGCAGTTCTTC	CSASEEPYNEQFF
TRBV6-1	13	TRBJ1-5	many	NA	TGTGCCAGCAAAGTGACGGCCTATGGGCCCCAGCATTTT	CASKVTAYGPQHF
TRBV9	15	TRBJ1-4	few	NA	TGTGCCAGCAGCAAAGAGGGTAGGGTGAATGAAAAACTGTTTTTT	CASSKEGRVNEKLFF
TRBV25-1	11	TRBJ2-7	NA	NA	TGTGCCAGCAGTTATCTGGGCGAGCAGTACTTC	CASSYLGEQYF
TRBV19	13	TRBJ1-2	NA	NA	TGTGCCAGTAGTATTGGAGGGTTGAATGGCTACACCTTC	CASSIGGLNGYTF
TRBV18	12	TRBJ1-1	many	TRBD1	TGTGCCAGCTCACGTCGACAGGGCGAAGCTTTCTTT	CASSRRQGEAFF
TRBV11-2	13	TRBJ2-7	few	NA	TGTGCCAGCAGCTTATCCGGGTCGGGAGAGCAGTACTTC	CASSLSGSGEQYF
TRBV5-1	17	TRBJ2-6	many	NA	TGCGCCAGCAGCTTGGAAGCTTGGGTGATTGGGGCCAACGTCCTGACTTTC	CASSLEAWVIGANVLTF
TRBV28	14	TRBJ1-5	many	NA	TGTGCCAGCAGTTTAATGAAACAGAGGCAGCCCCAGCATTTT	CASSLMKQRQPQHF
TRBV19	14	TRBJ1-1	many	NA	TGTGCCACTACCGGTAGGCAAACGAACACTGAAGCTTTCTTT	CATTGRQTNTEAFF